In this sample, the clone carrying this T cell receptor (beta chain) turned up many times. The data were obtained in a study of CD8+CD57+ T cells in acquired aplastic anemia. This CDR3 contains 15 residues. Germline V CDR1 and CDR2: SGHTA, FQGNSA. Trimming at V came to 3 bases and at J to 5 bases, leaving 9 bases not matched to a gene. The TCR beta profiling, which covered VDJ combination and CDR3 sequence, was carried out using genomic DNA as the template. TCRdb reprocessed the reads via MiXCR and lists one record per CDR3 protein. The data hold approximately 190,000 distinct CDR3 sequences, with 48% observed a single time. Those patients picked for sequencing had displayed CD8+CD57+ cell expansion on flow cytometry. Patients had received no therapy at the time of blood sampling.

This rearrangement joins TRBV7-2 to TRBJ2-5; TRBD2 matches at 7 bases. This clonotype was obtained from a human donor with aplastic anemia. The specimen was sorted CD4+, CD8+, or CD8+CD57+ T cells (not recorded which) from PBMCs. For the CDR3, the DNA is TGTGCCAGCAGCTTGGCAGCGGGGAGTGGGGAGACCCAGTACTTC. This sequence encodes CASSLAAGSGETQYF. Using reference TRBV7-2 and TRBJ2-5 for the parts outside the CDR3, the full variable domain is GAGVSQSPSNKVTEKGKDVELRCDPISGHTALYWYRQSLGQGLEFLIYFQGNSAPDKSGLPSDRFSAERTGGSVSTLTIQRTQQEDSAVYLCASSLAAGSGETQYFGPGTRLLVL.